Listed below are T cell receptor beta chains from one sample, sequenced in a study of cytomegalovirus exposure and HLA in healthy donors. Assay: immunoSEQ multiplex PCR; the TCRdb copy retains only in-frame clones and omits some. The data contain 95,000 to 150,000 clones, 75% to 90% of them seen just once; the ten biggest clones take up less than 2.5%. Sequencing was carried out using PBMCs. All receptors come from a man in his thirties or forties in good health and CMV-seronegative. Both conserved end residues are part of each CDR3. D genes are given only for firm matches. Rows give clone size only sometimes, using once, few, many, or a class for an expanded clone.

CDR3 | DNA | J | V | D | size
CSSSLVAGGSSEQYF | TGTTCCAGCAGCCTCGTAGCGGGGGGATCATCCGAGCAGTACTTC | TRBJ2-7 | TRBV7-9 | TRBD2 | -
CASSPELAGPYSGANVLTF | TGCGCCAGCAGCCCGGAGCTAGCGGGGCCGTACTCTGGGGCCAACGTCCTGACTTTC | TRBJ2-6 | TRBV5-1 | TRBD2 | -
CASSFIAGTQSSYEQYF | TGTGCCAGCAGTTTCATAGCGGGGACTCAAAGCTCCTACGAGCAGTACTTC | TRBJ2-7 | TRBV28 | TRBD2 | -
CASSEPATGKQYF | TGCGCCAGCAGTGAGCCAGCGACAGGAAAGCAGTACTTC | TRBJ2-7 | TRBV10-1 | - | -
CANSPGDEQFF | TGTGCCAACAGCCCAGGGGATGAGCAGTTCTTC | TRBJ2-1 | TRBV10-3 | - | -
CASSFVLNTEAFF | TGTGCCAGCAGTTTTGTCTTGAACACTGAAGCTTTCTTT | TRBJ1-1 | TRBV28 | - | -
CAWSRQGRDTGELFF | TGTGCCTGGAGTCGACAGGGAAGGGACACCGGGGAGCTGTTTTTT | TRBJ2-2 | TRBV30 | TRBD1 | -
CASSLERADTQYF | TGCGCCAGCAGCTTGGAGAGGGCAGATACGCAGTATTTT | TRBJ2-3 | TRBV5-1 | - | -
CASSLEAYSNQPQHF | TGTGCCAGCTCGCTCGAGGCTTATAGCAATCAGCCCCAGCATTTT | TRBJ1-5 | TRBV18 | - | -
CASRSGHTTYEQYF | TGTGCCAGCAGGTCGGGACATACAACCTACGAGCAGTACTTC | TRBJ2-7 | TRBV6-5 | - | -
CASSLNLAGFTSSYEQYF | TGCGCCAGCAGCTTGAATCTAGCGGGGTTTACTAGCTCCTACGAGCAGTACTTC | TRBJ2-7 | TRBV5-1 | TRBD2 | -
CASSLALSGLSNEQFF | TGTGCCAGCAGCTTAGCATTATCGGGACTATCTAATGAGCAGTTCTTC | TRBJ2-1 | TRBV5-4 | TRBD2 | -
CASSLDSTPIQETQYF | TGTGCCAGCAGCCTCGACAGTACTCCTATCCAAGAGACCCAGTACTTC | TRBJ2-5 | TRBV9 | - | -
CASTSGGEQETQYF | TGTGCCAGCACCTCAGGAGGGGAGCAAGAGACCCAGTACTTC | TRBJ2-5 | TRBV4-2 | - | few
CASSPRANTGELFF | TGTGCCAGCAGCCCCCGAGCGAACACCGGGGAGCTGTTTTTT | TRBJ2-2 | TRBV7-6 | - | -
CASSPIIRGEAFF | TGTGCCAGCAGTCCGATAATCAGGGGCGAAGCTTTCTTT | TRBJ1-1 | TRBV28 | - | -
CASSGARGLAMSRYEQYF | TGTGCCAGCAGTGGGGCTAGGGGACTAGCGATGTCACGGTACGAGCAGTACTTC | TRBJ2-7 | TRBV2 | TRBD2 | -
CASSGRGQGLNYGYTF | TGTGCCAGCAGTGGCAGGGGGCAGGGTCTTAACTATGGCTACACCTTC | TRBJ1-2 | TRBV6-1 | TRBD1 | -